This record looks at one TCR beta chain sequence and its context. The sample comes from a study of blood T cell repertoires in COVID-19. Method: immunoSEQ multiplex PCR; TCRdb's copy keeps in-frame clones and lacks some. This table holds around 280,000 clones, around nine tenths found once. V shed 4 bases and J 4 bases; nucleotides not matched to a gene: 7. Per the germline V gene, CDR1 is MNHEY and CDR2 is SVGEGT. This CDR3 has 15 residues. Sequencing used peripheral blood. This TCR was recovered from a man in his sixties or seventies with acute or convalescent COVID-19. The rearrangement joins TRBV6-2 or TRBV6-3 to TRBJ2-5; 9 bases align to TRBD1. CDR3 coding DNA: TGTGCCAGCAGTTCCTGGACAGGGGTGGTAGAGACCCAGTACTTC. Translation: CASSSWTGVVETQYF.